The 27 T cell receptor beta chains below all came from one sample that was sequenced in a study of beta chain features in type 1 diabetes. Every bit of the isolated RNA underwent reverse transcription, so sequencing read expressed TCRB transcripts. Sequenced by immunoSEQ multiplex PCR; TCRdb stores in-frame clones only, minus some. The table records 100,000 to 150,000 clones, 17% of them present only once. Study results and limitations: Moderately but significantly shorter TCRB CDR3s were found in Type 1 diabetes patients in all four CD4+ subsets.

These receptors' antigens are unknown. The specimen sequenced was central memory CD4+ T cells from blood. Every receptor here comes from a young man with type 1 diabetes.

A few counts support this clone. The chain recombines TRBV7-9 with TRBJ1-6; 10 nucleotides align to TRBD1. Germline lookup yields CDR1 SEHNR and CDR2 FQNEAQ (reference sequence). The CDR3 totals 19 residues. V shed 5 bases, J shed 6 bases, and the junction held 16 bases outside the gene matches. CDR3 in amino acids: CASSILGFRQGAGNSPLHF. The CDR3 DNA reads as TGTGCCAGCAGCATCCTTGGTTTTCGACAGGGGGCTGGTAATTCACCCCTCCACTTT.

This clone was detected a few times. The rearrangement uses TRBV10-2 and TRBJ2-1, with D maybe TRBD1 (6 bases). Looked up from germline, CDR1 is WSHSY and CDR2 is SAAADI. The CDR3 contains 15 residues. The V end lost 7 bases, the J end lost 6 bases, and 19 bases lay between the germline ends. The CDR3 loop is CASTPAWTEANEQFF. The CDR3 DNA is TGCGCCAGCACCCCTGCGTGGACAGAAGCCAATGAGCAGTTCTTC.

The chain is built from TRBV28 and TRBJ2-1; 11 nucleotides align to TRBD2. V lost 7 bases to trimming and J lost 5 bases; unmatched junction nucleotides: 7. The CDR3 is made up of 15 amino acids. Germline V CDR1 and CDR2: MDHEN, SYDVKM. Written as DNA, the CDR3 is TGTGCCAGCACCCCACTAGCGGGAGAGAACAATGAGCAGTTCTTC. Amino acids: CASTPLAGENNEQFF. The whole variable domain, remainder taken from reference TRBV28 and TRBJ2-1, is DVKVTQSSRYLVKRTGEKVFLECVQDMDHENMFWYRQDPGLGLRLIYFSYDVKMKEKGDIPEGYSVSREKKERFSLILESASTNQTSMYLCASTPLAGENNEQFFGPGTRLTVL.

The gene calls are TRBV30 and TRBJ2-1, with a tentative D call TRBD2 (6 bases). The germline V gene encodes CDR1 GTSNPN and CDR2 SVGIG (reference sequence). The length of the CDR3 is 16 residues. The V end lost 0 bases, the J end lost 2 bases, and 14 bases lay between the germline ends. CDR3 sequence (DNA): TGTGCCTGGAGTGTCGTTGGAGCGGGCGCCTACAATGAGCAGTTCTTC. Translation gives CAWSVVGAGAYNEQFF. Variable domain in full (rest from reference TRBV30 and TRBJ2-1): SQTIHQWPATLVQPVGSPLSLECTVEGTSNPNLYWYRQAAGRGLQLLFYSVGIGQISSEVPQNLSASRPQDRQFILSSKKLLLSDSGFYLCAWSVVGAGAYNEQFFGPGTRLTVL.

This chain links TRBV7-8 with TRBJ2-1; D unresolved. V gave up 1 base and J gave up 1 base, with 5 bases separating them. CDR1 and CDR2 (germline): SGHVS, FQNEAQ. The CDR3 spans 14 residues. Here the CDR3 reads CASSLEGSYNEQFF. The DNA of the CDR3 is TGTGCCAGCAGCTTAGAGGGTTCCTACAATGAGCAGTTCTTC.

This clone was seen at least ten times. This chain connects TRBV9 to TRBJ2-6; 9 bases match TRBD2. CDR1 is SGDLS, CDR2 YYNGEE, per germline. V shed 3 bases, J shed 1 base, and the junction held 14 bases outside the gene matches. CDR3 length: 20 residues. DNA of the CDR3: TGTGCCAGCAGCGCCCCGAGGGGGACTAGCCCATATTCTGGGGCCAACGTCCTGACTTTC. This sequence encodes CASSAPRGTSPYSGANVLTF.

This clone was counted between two and nine times. The rearrangement joins TRBV5-4 to TRBJ1-6, with 9 bases identical to TRBD1. V shed 4 bases, J shed 8 bases, and the junction held 4 bases outside the gene matches. The germline CDR1 and CDR2 sequences are SGHNT and YYREEE (reference sequence). This CDR3 is built from 14 residues. CDR3 sequence reads: CASSPDRGDSPLHF. The DNA for the CDR3 is TGTGCCAGCAGCCCGGACAGGGGTGATTCACCCCTCCACTTT. The variable domain in full, with the rest retrieved from reference TRBV5-4 and TRBJ1-6, is ETGVTQSPTHLIKTRGQQVTLRCSSQSGHNTVSWYQQALGQGPQFIFQYYREEENGRGNFPPRFSGLQFPNYSSELNVNALELDDSALYLCASSPDRGDSPLHFGNGTRLTVT.

V and J are TRBV18 and TRBJ2-3, with D hard to call. The CDR3 is made up of 13 amino acids. In germline, CDR1 is KGHSH, CDR2 LQKENI. V shed 3 bases and J shed 3 bases, with 7 bases lying between them. In DNA, the CDR3 is TGTGCCAGCTCACCTGGACGGACAGATACGCAGTATTTT. Protein product: CASSPGRTDTQYF.

This chain connects TRBV15 to TRBJ1-4; 9 nucleotides agree with TRBD1. Germline-derived CDR1 and CDR2 are LNHNV and YYDKDF (reference sequence). J gave up 5 bases and V 3 bases, and 4 bases lay outside the gene matches. This CDR3 has 15 amino acids. This chain's CDR3 is CATSSPDRGNEKLFF. For the CDR3, the DNA is TGTGCCACCAGCAGCCCCGACAGGGGGAATGAAAAACTGTTTTTT.

This clone showed up just a few times. The rearrangement joins TRBV4-2 to TRBJ2-1, with 11 nucleotides matching TRBD2. Germline V gene lookup returns CDR1 LGHNA and CDR2 YNFKEQ. The V and J ends lost 5 bases and 7 bases, in that order; junction bases with no gene match: 10. The CDR3 runs 16 residues. CDR3 bases: TGTGCCAGCAGCTATAGTCTAGCGGGGGGAATAAATGAGCAGTTCTTC. Protein: CASSYSLAGGINEQFF.

The chain uses TRBV30 and TRBJ2-3, with D possibly called TRBD1 or TRBD2 (6 bases each). From germline, CDR1 is GTSNPN and CDR2 SVGIG (reference sequence). This CDR3 is built from 16 residues. Trimming stripped 0 bases from V and 11 bases from J, with 24 bases between. The DNA of the CDR3 is TGTGCCTGGAGTGTTTCGTCGGGGGCGCGCACGGGACGGCAGTATTTT. This translates into CAWSVSSGARTGRQYF.

This clone was seen more than once but under ten times. V gene TRBV27 combines with J gene TRBJ2-1; 16 bases are a match to TRBD2. The CDR3 is 16 amino acids. The trim removed 5 bases at V and 10 bases at J, leaving 8 bases unmatched. CDR1 is MNHEY, CDR2 SMNVEV, per germline (reference sequence). DNA of the CDR3: TGTGCCAGCAGTCCTCGGGGACTAGCGGGAGGGAAGGAGCAGTTCTTC. It translates to CASSPRGLAGGKEQFF.

This clone was seen more than once but under ten times. The V gene is TRBV28, the J gene TRBJ2-1; D ambiguous. Looked up from germline, CDR1 is MDHEN and CDR2 is SYDVKM. The CDR3 consists of 17 residues. Trimming removed 3 bases from V and 2 bases from J, with 17 bases in between. The CDR3 DNA is TGTGCCAGCAGTTTGAGGCAGTTCTTTGGGGCCTACAATGAGCAGTTCTTC. Translated: CASSLRQFFGAYNEQFF.

This clone was counted many times. The rearrangement joins TRBV19 to TRBJ1-5; D not certain. Germline lookup yields CDR1 LNHDA and CDR2 SQIVND (reference sequence). With 6 bases removed from V and 3 bases from J, the gap between germline ends came to 9 bases. This CDR3 is built from 13 residues. The CDR3 region has the DNA TGTGCCAGTAGAACCTTAGACAATCAGCCCCAGCATTTT. It translates to CASRTLDNQPQHF.

This clone was seen more than once but under ten times. The rearrangement joins TRBV7-3 to TRBJ2-1; 8 nucleotides align to TRBD2. CDR1 SGHTA and CDR2 FQGTGA come from the germline V gene. Losses at the gene ends were 5 bases for V and 1 base for J; bases not matched to a gene: 10. CDR3 length: 17 residues. This chain's CDR3 is CASSLAPKRGSYNEQFF. Here the CDR3 DNA reads TGTGCCAGCAGCCTCGCTCCTAAGCGGGGGTCCTACAATGAGCAGTTCTTC.

The genes are TRBV2 and TRBJ2-2; D is unclear. This CDR3 region has 12 residues. Germline V gene lookup returns CDR1 SNHLY and CDR2 FYNNEI. The V gene lost 6 bases and the J gene lost 7 bases, with 9 bases spanning the gap. The DNA for the CDR3 is TGTGCCAGCAGCTGGGCAAGCGGGGAGCTGTTTTTT. Translation gives CASSWASGELFF.

The J gene is TRBJ2-3, the V gene TRBV5-4, with D unclear. V gave up 4 bases and J gave up 5 bases, with 8 bases separating them. The CDR3 covers 12 residues. The germline CDR1 and CDR2 sequences are SGHNT and YYREEE (reference sequence). This CDR3 reads CASSPKLDTQYF. CDR3 in DNA: TGTGCCAGCAGCCCGAAGTTAGATACGCAGTATTTT.

The sample holds a few counts of this clone. The genes are TRBV20-1 and TRBJ1-1; no definite D call. The CDR3 length is 11 residues. The ends were cut back, 3 bases at V and 6 bases at J, with 8 bases in the middle. The V gene's germline CDR1 is DFQATT and CDR2 SNEGSKA (reference sequence). CDR3 in amino acids: CSASLDPEAFF. The DNA of the CDR3 is TGCAGTGCTAGCCTAGACCCTGAAGCTTTCTTT.

The chain joins TRBV11-3 to TRBJ2-1; TRBD2 agrees at 9 bases. V trimming: 1 base; J trimming: 5 bases; junction bases outside the gene matches: 6. From germline, CDR1 is SGHNT and CDR2 YENEEA. CDR3 length: 16 residues. CDR3 coding DNA: TGTGCCAGCAGCTTAGGAGGCGGGAGGGATAACAATGAGCAGTTCTTC. Translated, it gives CASSLGGGRDNNEQFF.

This clone was seen only once. The genes are TRBV7-3 and TRBJ2-5; D call uncertain. V shed 4 bases and J shed 1 base, with 7 bases lying between them. The CDR3 is 13 amino acids. Germline CDR1 reads SGHTA; CDR2 reads FQGTGA. The CDR3 spells CASSSAFQETQYF. CDR3 bases: TGTGCCAGCAGCTCGGCCTTCCAAGAGACCCAGTACTTC.

The chain uses TRBV2 and TRBJ2-1, with TRBD2 matching over 10 bases. Germline V lookup: CDR1 SNHLY, CDR2 FYNNEI. The CDR3 totals 17 residues. Unmatched junction bases numbered 7, after V lost 5 bases and J lost 0 bases. The CDR3 DNA reads TGTGCCAGCAGTTTTCGTAGCGGGAGGAGCTCCTACAATGAGCAGTTCTTC. Amino acids: CASSFRSGRSSYNEQFF.

This clone was seen a few times. The CDR3 spells CASSPIGRASGSGYEQYF. The CDR3 region has the DNA TGTGCCAGCAGCCCCATAGGTAGAGCTAGCGGGAGTGGCTACGAGCAGTACTTC. J is TRBJ2-7 and V is TRBV11-2; 10 bases are shared with TRBD2. From germline, CDR1 is SGHAT and CDR2 FQNNGV. Losses at the gene ends were 5 bases for V and 3 bases for J; bases not matched to a gene: 16. This CDR3 region has 18 residues.

This clone appeared many times. The CDR3 reads CASTSRRPSTDTQYF. In DNA form, the CDR3 reads TGTGCCAGCACCTCTCGGCGGCCTAGCACAGATACGCAGTATTTT. V gene TRBV6-6 combines with J gene TRBJ2-3, with D hard to call. CDR1 MNHNY and CDR2 SVGAGI come from the germline V gene (reference sequence). The CDR3 contains 15 residues. V gave up 7 bases and J gave up 0 bases, with 14 bases separating them.

Only a few counts were recorded for this clone. V is TRBV9 and J is TRBJ1-2; a possible D gene is TRBD1 (5 bases). The germline gives CDR1 SGDLS, CDR2 YYNGEE. Trimming removed 5 bases at V and 4 bases at J, with 12 bases between. This CDR3 contains 13 residues. As DNA, the CDR3 is TGTGCCAGCAGGTCACAGGATACCTATGGCTACACCTTC. Protein product: CASRSQDTYGYTF.

The J gene is TRBJ2-6, the V gene TRBV11-2; the D gene is possibly TRBD1 (6 bases). This CDR3 is 17 amino acids long. Germline CDR1 reads SGHAT; CDR2 reads FQNNGV. V was cut by 6 bases and J by 4 bases, with 19 bases left in between. CDR3 region: CASRLIQGRSGANVLTF. CDR3 bases: TGTGCCAGCAGGTTAATACAGGGAAGGTCCGGGGCCAACGTCCTGACTTTC.

This clone was seen ten or more times. The chain couples TRBV6-5 to TRBJ1-3; possible D gene TRBD1, 5 bases. Germline CDR1 reads MNHEY; CDR2 reads SVGAGI. The V end was cut by 5 bases, the J end by 0 bases, with 11 bases between. This CDR3 is built from 15 residues. The DNA of the CDR3 is TGTGCCAGCAGTCCCTACGGGGGCTCTGGAAACACCATATATTTT. This translates into CASSPYGGSGNTIYF.

This clone was observed a few times. Other DNA variants within this sample encode the same CDR3. The chain uses TRBV14 and TRBJ2-7; no firm D call. The CDR3 is 11 amino acids. Deletions cut 4 bases from V and 1 base from J, with 2 bases between. Germline CDR1 reads SGHDN; CDR2 reads FVKESK. The CDR3 bases are TGTGCCAGCAGCCTTTCCTACGAGCAGTACTTC. Its protein product is CASSLSYEQYF.